This T cell receptor beta chain was captured in a study of shared clonotypes between healthy human individuals. Germline CDR1 and CDR2: MNHEY and SVGAGI. V trimming: 0 bases; J trimming: 1 base; junction bases outside the gene matches: 1. The CDR3 runs 15 residues. Some clones are missing from TCRdb's copy, which holds only in-frame ones; the method was immunoSEQ multiplex PCR. The sample contains about 330,000 clones, more than 75% of which appear only once. Only Caucasian adults living in Nashville, Tennessee served as donors. Turning to this clone: This CDR3 is also generated by other DNA sequences in the sample.

The V and J genes are TRBV6-5 and TRBJ2-3; 7 bases line up with TRBD2. The source material was memory CD8+ T cells sorted from blood. Specified subset: CD45RO+ cells pooled with CCR7-negative TemRA cells. The clonotype originates from a man between 18 and 29 years old in good health. The CDR3 DNA sequence: TGTGCCAGCAGTTACTCCGCGGGGGGCACAGATACGCAGTATTTT. It yields the protein CASSYSAGGTDTQYF.